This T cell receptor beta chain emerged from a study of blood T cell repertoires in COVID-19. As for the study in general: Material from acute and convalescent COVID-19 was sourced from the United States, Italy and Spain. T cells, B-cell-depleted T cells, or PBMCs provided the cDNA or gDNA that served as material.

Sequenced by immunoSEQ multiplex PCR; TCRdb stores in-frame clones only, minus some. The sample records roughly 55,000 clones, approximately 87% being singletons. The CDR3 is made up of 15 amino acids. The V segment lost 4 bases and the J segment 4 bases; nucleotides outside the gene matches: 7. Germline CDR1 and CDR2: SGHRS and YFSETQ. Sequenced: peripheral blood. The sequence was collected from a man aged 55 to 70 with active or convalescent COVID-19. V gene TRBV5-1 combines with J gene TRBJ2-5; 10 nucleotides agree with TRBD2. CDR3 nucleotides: TGCGCCAGCAGCCCCACGACTAGCGGGCGAGAGACCCAGTACTTC. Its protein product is CASSPTTSGRETQYF. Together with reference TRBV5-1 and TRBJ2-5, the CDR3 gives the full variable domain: KAGVTQTPRYLIKTRGQQVTLSCSPISGHRSVSWYQQTPGQGLQFLFEYFSETQRNKGNFPGRFSGRQFSNSRSEMNVSTLELGDSALYLCASSPTTSGRETQYFGPGTRLLVL.